This passage covers 9 T cell receptor beta chains from one sample sequenced in a study of cytomegalovirus exposure and HLA in healthy donors. The PCR employed 60 Vbeta primers together with 13 Jbeta primers. TCRdb's table, derived via immunoSEQ multiplex PCR, lists solely in-frame clones and lacks some. The repertoire has 130,000 to 150,000 clones, 64% of them found once; the top ten carry about 3%. Sequencing was performed on PBMCs. The receptors here all came from a young woman in good health and CMV-seropositive.

The chain has TRBV2 and TRBJ2-1; 10 nucleotides match TRBD1. The germline CDR1 and CDR2 sequences are SNHLY and FYNNEI. The V and J ends lost 11 bases and 9 bases, in that order; junction bases with no gene match: 7. This CDR3 has 12 residues. CDR3 coding DNA: TGTGCCGGACAGGGGGATGGAGGTGAGCAGTTCTTC. Encoded protein: CAGQGDGGEQFF.

This chain uses TRBV6-5 with TRBJ1-4, with 10 bases that match TRBD1. The CDR3 is 14 amino acids. The germline gives CDR1 MNHEY, CDR2 SVGAGI. After removal of 6 bases from V and 7 bases from J, the junction contained 5 bases not matched to a gene. The CDR3 region is CASRRGQGSEKLFF. As DNA, the CDR3 is TGTGCCAGCAGAAGGGGACAGGGGAGTGAAAAACTGTTTTTT.

The V call is TRBV19, the J call TRBJ1-1; unclear D gene. The germline gives CDR1 LNHDA, CDR2 SQIVND (reference sequence). The CDR3 is 14 residues long. V was cut by 9 bases and J by 5 bases, with 19 bases left in between. The CDR3 loop is CASHQPWGGTEAFF. DNA for the CDR3: TGTGCCAGCCACCAACCTTGGGGAGGGACTGAAGCTTTCTTT.

This clone was seen a handful of times. The chain couples TRBV4-1 to TRBJ1-1; D is possibly TRBD1 (5 bases). This CDR3 has 13 residues. Trimming stripped 6 bases from V and 3 bases from J, with 11 bases between. Germline V gene lookup returns CDR1 MGHRA and CDR2 YSYEKL. Written as DNA, the CDR3 is TGCGCCAGCAGGCCGGGGGGGGACACTGAAGCTTTCTTT. Protein sequence: CASRPGGDTEAFF.

The chain combines TRBV10-1 with TRBJ2-2; 9 bases agree with TRBD2. Germline CDR1 WNHNN, CDR2 SYGVQD (reference sequence). This CDR3 is built from 14 residues. J gave up 6 bases and V 4 bases, and 3 bases lay outside the gene matches. Here the CDR3 reads CASSGGLAPGELFF. The CDR3 nucleotides are TGCGCCAGCAGTGGGGGACTAGCCCCCGGGGAGCTGTTTTTT.

This clone turned up a few times. The chain recombines TRBV7-2 with TRBJ2-1; TRBD1 might be the D (6 bases). The CDR3 extends over 13 amino acids. V lost 5 bases and J 9 bases, leaving 14 bases between the germline ends. Germline V gives CDR1 SGHTA, CDR2 FQGNSA. The chain's CDR3 is CASSAGQFGEQFF. The CDR3 coding sequence is TGTGCCAGCAGCGCCGGACAGTTCGGTGAGCAGTTCTTC.

V and J are TRBV5-1 and TRBJ2-1; D possibly corresponds to TRBD1 (5 bases). This CDR3 has 14 amino acids. V lost 1 base, J lost 8 bases, and 13 bases lay in between. CDR1 is SGHRS, CDR2 YFSETQ, per germline. The CDR3 loop is CASSLTVGVHEQFF. The CDR3 DNA reads as TGCGCCAGCAGCTTGACGGTAGGGGTGCATGAGCAGTTCTTC.

V gene TRBV15 combines with J gene TRBJ2-7, with 7 nucleotides matching TRBD1. The CDR3 has 14 amino acids. Trimming at V came to 5 bases and at J to 1 base, leaving 5 bases not matched to a gene. CDR1 is LNHNV and CDR2 is YYDKDF in the germline V gene (reference sequence). DNA for the CDR3: TGTGCCACCAGCGGCAGGGACAGTTCCTACGAGCAGTACTTC. It codes for CATSGRDSSYEQYF.

The genes are TRBV9 and TRBJ2-7, with a possible D match to TRBD2 (5 bases). The V and J ends lost 2 bases and 3 bases respectively, with 12 bases between them. The CDR3 contains 14 residues. Germline V gives CDR1 SGDLS, CDR2 YYNGEE. The CDR3 sequence: CASSVSRGHYEQYF. In DNA form, the CDR3 reads TGTGCCAGCAGCGTTAGCCGGGGTCACTACGAGCAGTACTTC.